The next 20 T cell receptor beta chains were all read from a single sample in a study of vaccination and CD4 T cells after COVID-19. As to treatment: roughly ten-day PBMC culture with coronavirus spike peptide pools or control peptides (ViraFEST assay). No cognate antigen is known for these TCRs. The Oncomine TCR Beta short-read assay was applied to DNA of cultured CD4+ T cells. TCRdb used MiXCR to reprocess the PCR reads, holding one entry per CDR3 protein. Of fewer than 20,000 distinct CDR3 sequences listed, about 73% are singletons. Sequencing was done on a sample of CD4+ T cells from blood, cultured in vitro. These receptors were collected from a human donor who had recovered from COVID-19.

This clonotype was seen a few times. The chain links TRBV20-1 to TRBJ1-5, with D tentatively TRBD1 (6 bases). CDR3 length: 13 residues. With 3 bases removed from V and 6 bases from J, the gap between germline ends came to 12 bases. CDR1 is DFQATT and CDR2 is SNEGSKA in the germline V gene (reference sequence). CDR3 residues: CSARAGASQPQHF. The CDR3, as DNA: TGCAGTGCTAGGGCAGGGGCTTCTCAGCCCCAGCATTTT.

The CDR3 sequence: CASSLGGLAVQETQYF. The CDR3 region has the DNA TGTGCCAGCAGCTTGGGAGGGCTAGCGGTACAAGAGACCCAGTACTTC. The genes are TRBV7-3 and TRBJ2-5; TRBD2 agrees at 7 bases. Trimming took 3 bases from V and 2 from J; bases not matched to a gene: 9. The CDR3 has 16 residues. CDR1 SGHTA and CDR2 FQGTGA come from the germline V gene. Filled out from reference TRBV7-3 and TRBJ2-5, the complete variable domain reads GAGVSQTPSNKVTEKGKYVELRCDPISGHTALYWYRQSLGQGPEFLIYFQGTGAADDSGLPNDRFFAVRPEGSVSTLKIQRTERGDSAVYLCASSLGGLAVQETQYFGPGTRLLVL.

The chain links TRBV19 to TRBJ1-1, with 10 nucleotides matching TRBD1. Per germline, CDR1 LNHDA and CDR2 SQIVND (reference sequence). V gave up 5 bases and J gave up 1 base; unmatched junction bases: 10. CDR3 length: 17 residues. The CDR3 nucleotides read TGTGCCAGTAGTCCCCTAGACAGGGGGCTGGAGAACACTGAAGCTTTCTTT. This encodes CASSPLDRGLENTEAFF.

This clonotype was seen only once. The chain carries TRBV15 and TRBJ2-1, with TRBD2 matching over 8 bases. The junction had 9 bases not matched to a gene; V was cut back by 2 bases and J by 0 bases. CDR3 length: 18 residues. Germline-derived CDR1 and CDR2 are LNHNV and YYDKDF (reference sequence). CDR3 bases: TGTGCCACCAGCAGATTCCTAATGAGCGGGAGCTCCTACAATGAGCAGTTCTTC. Its protein is CATSRFLMSGSSYNEQFF. The variable domain in full, with the rest retrieved from reference TRBV15 and TRBJ2-1, is DAMVIQNPRYQVTQFGKPVTLSCSQTLNHNVMYWYQQKSSQAPKLLFHYYDKDFNNEADTPDNFQSRRPNTSFCFLDIRSPGLGDTAMYLCATSRFLMSGSSYNEQFFGPGTRLTVL.

In its sample, this clonotype was seen a few times. V is TRBV12-3 or TRBV12-4 and J is TRBJ1-1, with 8 positions matching TRBD1. V shed 6 bases and J 5 bases; nucleotides not matched to a gene: 5. The CDR3 is 13 amino acids. CDR3: CASSRQGATEAFF. CDR3 in DNA: TGTGCCAGCAGCCGGCAGGGGGCGACTGAAGCTTTCTTT.

The V call is TRBV15, the J call TRBJ1-1, with 8 bases aligning to TRBD1. Unmatched junction bases numbered 2, after V lost 1 base and J lost 1 base. The CDR3 has 15 residues. CDR1 is LNHNV, CDR2 YYDKDF, per germline (reference sequence). CDR3: CATSRVGTGNTEAFF. The CDR3 nucleotides are TGTGCCACCAGCAGAGTAGGGACAGGGAACACTGAAGCTTTCTTT.

CDR3 DNA sequence: TGCGCCAGCAGTGATGTGGATGCGGGAGCCAAAGTTTTTAAGCAGTTCTTC. The encoded protein is CASSDVDAGAKVFKQFF. The chain uses TRBV10-1 and TRBJ2-1, with TRBD2 matching 7 bases. J lost 11 bases, V lost 3 bases, and 19 bases had no gene match. The CDR3 length is 17 residues. Germline CDR1 is WNHNN and CDR2 is SYGVQD (reference sequence).

The genes are TRBV6-5 and TRBJ2-7; no reliable D call. The length of the CDR3 is 12 residues. Trimming left V 2 bases short and J 3 bases short, with 5 bases between. Germline CDR1 and CDR2: MNHEY and SVGAGI. The CDR3, as DNA: TGTGCCAGCAGTTACCCCAGCTACGAGCAGTACTTC. Protein sequence: CASSYPSYEQYF.

This clonotype appeared a few times. This rearrangement joins TRBV20-1 to TRBJ1-3, with no clear D. This CDR3 contains 15 residues. Trimming took off 3 bases at V and 0 bases at J, with 12 bases between the two ends. Germline-derived CDR1 and CDR2 are DFQATT and SNEGSKA (reference sequence). The CDR3 bases are TGCAGTGCTAGCCGTGGGCTGATCTCTGGAAACACCATATATTTT. This codes for CSASRGLISGNTIYF.

The chain has TRBV29-1 and TRBJ2-7, with 10 bases lining up with TRBD1. This CDR3 is 14 amino acids long. The V and J ends lost 7 bases and 7 bases, in that order; junction bases with no gene match: 13. Germline CDR1 SQVTM, CDR2 ANQGSEA. In nucleotides, the CDR3 is TGCAGCGCCAACACCGGGACAGGGGTCTCGGAGCAGTACTTC. Amino acid sequence: CSANTGTGVSEQYF.

The chain's CDR3 is CASSLGFDVGDRGLNTEAFF. CDR3 coding DNA: TGTGCCAGCAGCTTAGGGTTCGATGTGGGGGACAGGGGTCTGAACACTGAAGCTTTCTTT. This chain connects TRBV7-2 to TRBJ1-1, with 10 positions matching TRBD1. V was pared by 1 base and J by 0 bases, with 14 bases of the junction left unmatched. The CDR3 totals 20 residues. Germline CDR1 SGHTA, CDR2 FQGNSA.

This clonotype was counted only a few times. The chain joins TRBV20-1 to TRBJ2-7; TRBD1 aligns across 8 bases. CDR1 DFQATT and CDR2 SNEGSKA come from the germline V gene (reference sequence). V was pared by 6 bases and J by 4 bases, with 14 bases of the junction left unmatched. The CDR3 has 15 residues. The DNA of the CDR3 is TGCAGTGCCATTAAGCCGGACAGGGACGTATACGAGCAGTACTTC. It encodes CSAIKPDRDVYEQYF.

This clonotype was detected a few times. The chain employs TRBV20-1 and TRBJ1-2; the D is unclear. CDR3 size: 13 residues. Germline V gene sequence: CDR1 DFQATT, CDR2 SNEGSKA (reference sequence). Trimming left V 2 bases short and J 0 bases short, with 7 bases between. CDR3 region: CSARRQTNYGYTF. DNA for the CDR3: TGCAGTGCTAGAAGACAAACTAACTATGGCTACACCTTC.

This chain connects TRBV20-1 to TRBJ1-6, with D hard to call. The CDR3 sequence is 14 residues long. Germline CDR1 DFQATT, CDR2 SNEGSKA (reference sequence). V was clipped by 1 base and J by 7 bases, with 11 bases between them. Here the CDR3 DNA reads TGCAGTGCTAGAGGGTCCCTGGCGAATTCACCCCTCCACTTT. Encoded protein: CSARGSLANSPLHF.

J is TRBJ2-5 and V is TRBV28; possible D gene TRBD1, 5 bases. From germline, CDR1 is MDHEN and CDR2 SYDVKM. V gave up 4 bases and J gave up 1 base, with 10 bases separating them. This CDR3 spans 14 amino acids. The CDR3 loop reads CASSSHRFQETQYF. In DNA form, the CDR3 reads TGTGCCAGCAGTTCCCACAGGTTCCAAGAGACCCAGTACTTC.

This chain joins TRBV11-2 and TRBJ2-2, with 9 nucleotides matching TRBD1. From germline, CDR1 is SGHAT and CDR2 FQNNGV. This CDR3 comprises 15 residues. V lost 2 bases and J lost 7; bases outside the gene matches: 5. DNA of the CDR3: TGTGCCAGCAGCTTACCCGGGACAGGGTTCGGGGAGCTGTTTTTT. It yields the protein CASSLPGTGFGELFF.

For this clonotype: One end of the junction varies from germline; a read error may be responsible. This chain joins TRBV7-3 and TRBJ1-5, with no clear D. Germline V gene data show CDR1 as SGHTA and CDR2 as FQGTGA. There are 13 residues in the CDR3. CDR3 region: CASSQEGWQPQHF. CDR3 DNA: TGCGCCAGCAGCCAAGAGGGTTGGCAGCCCCAGCATTTT.

The table lists this clonotype with a few counts. The rearrangement links TRBV27 to TRBJ1-1; D gene ambiguous. CDR1 is MNHEY, CDR2 SMNVEV, per germline (reference sequence). The V end lost 5 bases, the J end lost 1 base, and 8 bases lay between the germline ends. The CDR3 sequence is 13 residues long. CDR3 protein: CASSRLANTEAFF. Here the CDR3 DNA reads TGTGCCAGCAGTCGGTTGGCGAACACTGAAGCTTTCTTT.

This clonotype came up once. The V and J genes are TRBV20-1 and TRBJ2-7; no clear D gene. CDR3 length: 15 residues. Germline lookup yields CDR1 DFQATT and CDR2 SNEGSKA (reference sequence). With 5 bases removed from V and 3 bases from J, the gap between germline ends came to 20 bases. The DNA of the CDR3 is TGCAGTGCTCGCCCCTACAGAGACCCTAACTACGAGCAGTACTTC. The encoded protein is CSARPYRDPNYEQYF.

This clonotype has just a few counts. This rearrangement joins TRBV20-1 to TRBJ1-5, with unresolved D. CDR3 length: 13 residues. V shed 6 bases and J shed 2 bases, with 11 bases lying between them. Germline V gives CDR1 DFQATT, CDR2 SNEGSKA (reference sequence). Here the CDR3 reads CSAPASGNQPQHF. The CDR3 nucleotides read TGCAGTGCACCTGCCTCGGGCAATCAGCCCCAGCATTTT.